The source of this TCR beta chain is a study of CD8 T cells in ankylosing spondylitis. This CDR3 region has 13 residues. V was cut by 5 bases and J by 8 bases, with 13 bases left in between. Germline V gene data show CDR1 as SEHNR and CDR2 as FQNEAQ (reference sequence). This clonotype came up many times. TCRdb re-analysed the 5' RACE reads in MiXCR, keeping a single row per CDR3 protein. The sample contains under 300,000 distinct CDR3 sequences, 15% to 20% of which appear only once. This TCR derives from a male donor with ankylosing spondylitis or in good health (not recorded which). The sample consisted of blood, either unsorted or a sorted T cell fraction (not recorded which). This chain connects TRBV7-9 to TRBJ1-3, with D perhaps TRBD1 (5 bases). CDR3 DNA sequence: TGTGCCAGCAGCACGGGGCCAACGGACACCATATATTTT. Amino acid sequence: CASSTGPTDTIYF.